This T cell receptor (beta chain) was sequenced for a study of shared clonotypes between healthy human individuals. Overall study findings and caveats: Naive subsets typically showed greater estimated richness than memory subsets.

For this clone: The antigen is not known.

This CDR3 has 13 amino acids. Trimming cost V 5 bases and J 2 bases, with 10 bases left between them. CDR1 and CDR2 from the germline V gene are WNHNN and SYGVQD (reference sequence). The assay was immunoSEQ multiplex PCR, and TCRdb's table has in-frame clones only and misses some. The sample holds under 1,100,000 clones, around 76% seen once. This clonotype originated in a man aged 18 to 29 in good health. The V and J genes are TRBV10-1 and TRBJ2-7; no clear D gene. Sequencing input: memory CD4+ T cells sorted from blood. Subset reported: CD45RA-negative fraction. The CDR3 protein is CASSRGSAYEQYF. CDR3 in DNA: TGCGCCAGCAGTCGAGGCAGCGCCTACGAGCAGTACTTC.